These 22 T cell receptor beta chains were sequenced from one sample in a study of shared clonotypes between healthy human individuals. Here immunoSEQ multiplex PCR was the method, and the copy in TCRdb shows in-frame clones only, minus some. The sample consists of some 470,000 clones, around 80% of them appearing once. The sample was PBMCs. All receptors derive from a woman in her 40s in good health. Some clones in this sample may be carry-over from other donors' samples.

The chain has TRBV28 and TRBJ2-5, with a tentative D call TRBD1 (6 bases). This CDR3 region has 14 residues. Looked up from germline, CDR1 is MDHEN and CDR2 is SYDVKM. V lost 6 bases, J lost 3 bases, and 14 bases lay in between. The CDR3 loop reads CASSRTVAEETQYF. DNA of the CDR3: TGTGCCAGCAGCAGGACAGTCGCCGAAGAGACCCAGTACTTC.

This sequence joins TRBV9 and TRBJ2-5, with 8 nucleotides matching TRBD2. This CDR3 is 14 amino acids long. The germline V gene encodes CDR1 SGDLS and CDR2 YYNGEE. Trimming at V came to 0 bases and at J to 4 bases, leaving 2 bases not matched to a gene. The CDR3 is CASSVAGGPETQYF. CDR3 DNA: TGTGCCAGCAGCGTAGCGGGAGGGCCAGAGACCCAGTACTTC.

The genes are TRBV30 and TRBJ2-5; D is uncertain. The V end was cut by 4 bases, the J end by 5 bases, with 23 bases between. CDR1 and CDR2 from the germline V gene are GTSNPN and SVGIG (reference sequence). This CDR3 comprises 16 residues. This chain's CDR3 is CAWTLLAGQSGETQYF. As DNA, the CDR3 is TGTGCCTGGACCCTCTTGGCTGGTCAAAGTGGGGAGACCCAGTACTTC.

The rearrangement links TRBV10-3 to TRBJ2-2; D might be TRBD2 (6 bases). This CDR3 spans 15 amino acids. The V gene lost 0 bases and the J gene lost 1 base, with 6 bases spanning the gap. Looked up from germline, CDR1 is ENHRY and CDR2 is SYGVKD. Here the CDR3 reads CAISESGGNTGELFF. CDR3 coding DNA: TGTGCCATCAGTGAGTCCGGGGGGAACACCGGGGAGCTGTTTTTT.

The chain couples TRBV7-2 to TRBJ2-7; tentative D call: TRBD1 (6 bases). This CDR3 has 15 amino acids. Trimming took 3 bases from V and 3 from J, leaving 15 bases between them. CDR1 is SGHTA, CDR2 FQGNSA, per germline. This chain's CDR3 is CASSLDSSGNYEQYF. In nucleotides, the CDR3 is TGTGCCAGCAGCTTGGACAGCAGTGGCAACTACGAGCAGTACTTC.

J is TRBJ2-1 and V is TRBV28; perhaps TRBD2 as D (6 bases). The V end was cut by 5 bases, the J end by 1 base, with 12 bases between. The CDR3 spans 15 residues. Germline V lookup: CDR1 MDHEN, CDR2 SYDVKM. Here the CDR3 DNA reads TGTGCCAGCAGTAGACTAGTGAGTTCCTACAATGAGCAGTTCTTC. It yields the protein CASSRLVSSYNEQFF.

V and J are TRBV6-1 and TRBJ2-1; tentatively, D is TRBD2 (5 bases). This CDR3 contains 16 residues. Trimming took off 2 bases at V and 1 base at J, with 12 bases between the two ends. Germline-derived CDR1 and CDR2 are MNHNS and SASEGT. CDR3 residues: CASSEPGYGSYNEQFF. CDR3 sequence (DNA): TGTGCCAGCAGTGAACCGGGGTACGGGTCCTACAATGAGCAGTTCTTC.

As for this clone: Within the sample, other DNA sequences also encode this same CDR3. In nucleotides, the CDR3 is TGTGCCAGCAGCACCATCGGAGGGACGTATGAGCAGTACTTC. This encodes CASSTIGGTYEQYF. This chain links TRBV11-1 with TRBJ2-7, with a weak D call TRBD2 (6 bases). The CDR3 has 14 amino acids. The germline V and J ends were trimmed by 5 bases and 7 bases, with 18 bases remaining between them. Per germline, CDR1 SGHAT and CDR2 FQDESV (reference sequence).

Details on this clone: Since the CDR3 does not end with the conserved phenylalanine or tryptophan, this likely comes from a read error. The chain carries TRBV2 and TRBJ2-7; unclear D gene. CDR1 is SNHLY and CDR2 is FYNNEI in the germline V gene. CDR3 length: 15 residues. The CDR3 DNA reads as TGTGCCAGCAGAGCTCCGTCCCACATCTCCTGCGAGCAGTACCTC. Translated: CASRAPSHISCEQYL.

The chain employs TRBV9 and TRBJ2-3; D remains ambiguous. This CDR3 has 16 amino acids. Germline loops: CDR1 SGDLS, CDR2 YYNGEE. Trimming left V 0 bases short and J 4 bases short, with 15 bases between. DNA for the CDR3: TGTGCCAGCAGCGTAGGGGTGATAAGCGATTCAGATACGCAGTATTTT. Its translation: CASSVGVISDSDTQYF. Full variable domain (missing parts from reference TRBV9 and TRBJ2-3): DSGVTQTPKHLITATGQRVTLRCSPRSGDLSVYWYQQSLDQGLQFLIQYYNGEERAKGNILERFSAQQFPDLHSELNLSSLELGDSALYFCASSVGVISDSDTQYFGPGTRLTVL.

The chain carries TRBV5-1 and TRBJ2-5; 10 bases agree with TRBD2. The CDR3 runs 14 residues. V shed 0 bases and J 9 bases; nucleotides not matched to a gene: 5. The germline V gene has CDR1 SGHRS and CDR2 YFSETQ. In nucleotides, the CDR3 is TGCGCCAGCAGCTTGGGCCTAGCGGGAGTGGCCCAGTACTTC. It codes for CASSLGLAGVAQYF.

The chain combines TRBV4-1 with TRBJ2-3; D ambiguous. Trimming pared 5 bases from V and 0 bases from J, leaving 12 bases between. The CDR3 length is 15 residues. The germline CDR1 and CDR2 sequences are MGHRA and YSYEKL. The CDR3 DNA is TGCGCCAGCAGCGTCCGACAAGGAAGCACAGATACGCAGTATTTT. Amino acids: CASSVRQGSTDTQYF.

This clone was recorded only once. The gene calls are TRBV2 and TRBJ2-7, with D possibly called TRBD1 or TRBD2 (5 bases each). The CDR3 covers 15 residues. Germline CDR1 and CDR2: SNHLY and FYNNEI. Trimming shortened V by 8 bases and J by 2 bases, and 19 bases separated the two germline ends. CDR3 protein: CASSDPGRTTYEQYF. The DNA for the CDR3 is TGTGCCAGCTCTGACCCGGGACGGACCACCTACGAGCAGTACTTC.

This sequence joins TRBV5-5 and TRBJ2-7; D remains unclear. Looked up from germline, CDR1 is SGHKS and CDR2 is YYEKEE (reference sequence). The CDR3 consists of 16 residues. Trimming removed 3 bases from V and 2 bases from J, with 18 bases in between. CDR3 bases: TGTGCCAGCAGCTGGGCGACTCCACGTTCCGCCTACGAGCAGTACTTC. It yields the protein CASSWATPRSAYEQYF.

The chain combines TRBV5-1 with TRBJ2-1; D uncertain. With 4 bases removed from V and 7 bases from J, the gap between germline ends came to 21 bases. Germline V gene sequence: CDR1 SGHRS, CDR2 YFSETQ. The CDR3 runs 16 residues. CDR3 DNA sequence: TGCGCCAGCAGCCAACAGCTGGGCAGCATAATGAATGAGCAGTTCTTC. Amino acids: CASSQQLGSIMNEQFF.

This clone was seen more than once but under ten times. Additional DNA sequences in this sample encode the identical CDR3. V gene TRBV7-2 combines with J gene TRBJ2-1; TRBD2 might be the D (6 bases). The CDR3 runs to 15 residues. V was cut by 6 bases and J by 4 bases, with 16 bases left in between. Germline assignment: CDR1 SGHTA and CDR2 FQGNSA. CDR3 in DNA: TGTGCCAGCAGACTTACCGGGACTTCTTACAATGAGCAGTTCTTC. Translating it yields CASRLTGTSYNEQFF.

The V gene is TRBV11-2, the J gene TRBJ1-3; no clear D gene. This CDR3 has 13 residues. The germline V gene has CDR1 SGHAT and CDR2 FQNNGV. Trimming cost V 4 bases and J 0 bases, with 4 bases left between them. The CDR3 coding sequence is TGTGCCAGCAGCTCCGACTCTGGAAACACCATATATTTT. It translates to CASSSDSGNTIYF.

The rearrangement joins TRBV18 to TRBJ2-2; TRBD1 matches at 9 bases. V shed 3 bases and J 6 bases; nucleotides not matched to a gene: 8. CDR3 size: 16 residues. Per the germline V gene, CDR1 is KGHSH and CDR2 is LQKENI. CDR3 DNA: TGTGCCAGCTCACCTCCGACAGGGGGTTGCGCCGGGGAGCTGTTTTTT. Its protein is CASSPPTGGCAGELFF. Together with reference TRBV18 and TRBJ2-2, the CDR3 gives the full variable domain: NAGVMQNPRHLVRRRGQEARLRCSPMKGHSHVYWYRQLPEEGLKFMVYLQKENIIDESGMPKERFSAEFPKEGPSILRIQQVVRGDSAAYFCASSPPTGGCAGELFFGEGSRLTVL.

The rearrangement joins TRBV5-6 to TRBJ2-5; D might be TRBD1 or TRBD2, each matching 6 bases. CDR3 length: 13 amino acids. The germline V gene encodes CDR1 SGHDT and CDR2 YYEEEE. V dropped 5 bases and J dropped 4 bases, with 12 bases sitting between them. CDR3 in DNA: TGTGCCAGCAGTGCCCGGGGGCCAGAGACCCAGTACTTC. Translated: CASSARGPETQYF.

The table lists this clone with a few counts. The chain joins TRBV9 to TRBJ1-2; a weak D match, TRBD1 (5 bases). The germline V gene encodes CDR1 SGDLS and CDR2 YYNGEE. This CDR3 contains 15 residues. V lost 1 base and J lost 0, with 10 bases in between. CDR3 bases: TGTGCCAGCAGCGTATGGGGCAGCCCTAACTATGGCTACACCTTC. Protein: CASSVWGSPNYGYTF. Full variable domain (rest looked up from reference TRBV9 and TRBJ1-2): DSGVTQTPKHLITATGQRVTLRCSPRSGDLSVYWYQQSLDQGLQFLIQYYNGEERAKGNILERFSAQQFPDLHSELNLSSLELGDSALYFCASSVWGSPNYGYTFGSGTRLTVV.

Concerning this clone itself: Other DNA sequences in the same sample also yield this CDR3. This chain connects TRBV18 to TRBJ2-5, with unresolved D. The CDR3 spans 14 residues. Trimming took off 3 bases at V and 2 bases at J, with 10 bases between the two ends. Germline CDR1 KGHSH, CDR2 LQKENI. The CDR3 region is CASSPSGPQETQYF. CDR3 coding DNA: TGTGCCAGCTCACCTTCAGGACCGCAAGAGACCCAGTACTTC.

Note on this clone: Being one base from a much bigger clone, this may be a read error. The CDR3 loop reads CASNLRTLSEQFF. The CDR3 nucleotides are TGTGCCAGTAATCTACGGACTTTGTCTGAGCAGTTCTTC. The chain has TRBV19 and TRBJ2-7; tentatively, D is TRBD2 (5 bases). Judging by the DNA end, TRBJ2-1 fits better; the J call may be wrong. Germline V gene sequence: CDR1 LNHDA, CDR2 SQIVND (reference sequence). This CDR3 has 13 residues.